This TCR beta chain was sequenced during a study of blood T cells in healthy people across ages. From germline, CDR1 is DFQATT and CDR2 SNEGSKA (reference sequence). The V gene lost 0 bases and the J gene lost 2 bases, with 11 bases spanning the gap. CDR3 length: 14 amino acids. Study-wide findings and caveats: In older individuals, TCR beta diversity per million T cells was lower, falling roughly linearly with age.

This clonotype was found many times. Its antigen is as yet unknown. The authors drew ten milliliters of peripheral blood from each donor. With a J-beta primer mix and a sample-barcoded 5' primer, a second PCR ran roughly 6 to 11 cycles. In TCRdb, the 5' RACE reads were re-called with MiXCR into one record per CDR3 protein. The data hold approximately 810,000 distinct CDR3 sequences, with under 35% observed a single time. Sequencing input: blood. The gene calls are TRBV20-1 and TRBJ2-7, with D possibly TRBD2 on 7 matching bases. The clonotype comes from a woman older than 75 in good health. DNA of the CDR3: TGCAGTGCTAGAGATGGGGGGGCAACCTACGAGCAGTACTTC. Protein: CSARDGGATYEQYF.